One sample yielded the 16 T cell receptor beta chains listed below, sequenced in a study of blood T cell repertoires in COVID-19. The assay was immunoSEQ multiplex PCR, and TCRdb's table has in-frame clones only and misses some. The table lists some 70,000 clones, roughly 91% of them singletons. Sequenced input: PBMCs or T cells enriched from blood (not recorded which). These receptors all come from a woman aged 40 to 55 who had recovered from COVID-19.

V is TRBV6-6 and J is TRBJ1-2, with no clear D. The CDR3 contains 15 residues. Germline assignment: CDR1 MNHNY and CDR2 SVGAGI (reference sequence). With 5 bases removed from V and 1 base from J, the gap between germline ends came to 14 bases. The CDR3 nucleotides are TGTGCCAGCAGTCCCCAGTTTATCTTTAACTATGGCTACACCTTC. Translation gives CASSPQFIFNYGYTF.

V usage is TRBV5-1 and J usage is TRBJ2-5; D might be TRBD1 (6 bases). Deletions cut 0 bases from V and 4 bases from J, with 16 bases between. This CDR3 spans 16 amino acids. Germline V gene sequence: CDR1 SGHRS, CDR2 YFSETQ. CDR3 protein: CASSLATGTGRETQYF. In nucleotides, the CDR3 is TGCGCCAGCAGCTTGGCGACAGGTACGGGGCGAGAGACCCAGTACTTC.

Here the CDR3 reads CASSVDGTGNYEQYF. The DNA for the CDR3 is TGTGCCAGCAGCGTAGATGGGACAGGCAACTACGAGCAGTACTTC. The genes are TRBV9 and TRBJ2-7; 8 bases fit TRBD1. Trimming removed 0 bases from V and 3 bases from J; junction bases left unmatched: 5. Germline CDR1 and CDR2: SGDLS and YYNGEE. CDR3 length: 15 residues.

V is TRBV19 and J is TRBJ1-5; D not resolved. The germline gives CDR1 LNHDA, CDR2 SQIVND (reference sequence). This CDR3 has 15 residues. V gave up 2 bases and J gave up 8 bases, with 16 bases separating them. The CDR3 nucleotides are TGTGCCAGTAGTATATTCCGAGGGATTAGCGAGCCCCAGCATTTT. Translation gives CASSIFRGISEPQHF.

This chain links TRBV11-2 with TRBJ2-3, with a possible D match to TRBD1 (6 bases). Trimming took 4 bases from V and 2 from J, leaving 19 bases between them. The length of the CDR3 is 17 residues. CDR1 is SGHAT, CDR2 FQNNGV, per germline. In DNA, the CDR3 is TGTGCCAGCAGCTCAACGTTTCTGGACAGCCACACAGATACGCAGTATTTT. Translated, it gives CASSSTFLDSHTDTQYF.

This clone was picked up a small number of times. The rearrangement uses TRBV7-9 and TRBJ1-2, with 8 bases that match TRBD1. The CDR3 sequence is 14 residues long. V lost 2 bases, J lost 4 bases, and 3 bases stayed unmatched. Germline CDR1 is SEHNR and CDR2 is FQNEAQ (reference sequence). The chain's CDR3 is CASSLSGGLYGYTF. In DNA form, the CDR3 reads TGTGCCAGCAGCTTATCAGGGGGCCTCTATGGCTACACCTTC. Filled out from reference TRBV7-9 and TRBJ1-2, the complete variable domain reads DTGVSQNPRHKITKRGQNVTFRCDPISEHNRLYWYRQTLGQGPEFLTYFQNEAQLEKSRLLSDRFSAERPKGSFSTLEIQRTEQGDSAMYLCASSLSGGLYGYTFGSGTRLTVV.

The rearrangement uses TRBV12-3 or TRBV12-4 and TRBJ2-3; D gene ambiguous. Between the trimmed V and J ends, which lost 8 bases and 1 base, there was a span of 10 bases. This CDR3 spans 13 amino acids. The CDR3 DNA reads as TGTGCCAGCCGGTTGCTCGGCACAGATACGCAGTATTTT. Translation gives CASRLLGTDTQYF.

The gene calls are TRBV27 and TRBJ2-6; D is unclear. V gave up 6 bases and J gave up 0 bases, with 9 bases separating them. In germline, CDR1 is MNHEY, CDR2 SMNVEV (reference sequence). The CDR3 spans 15 residues. The CDR3 sequence: CASSTHSSGANVLTF. CDR3 nucleotides: TGTGCCAGCAGCACTCACAGCTCTGGGGCCAACGTCCTGACTTTC.

The sample holds one count of this clone. This chain connects TRBV5-6 to TRBJ2-7; D uncertain. The CDR3 is 14 amino acids. The V end lost 4 bases, the J end lost 2 bases, and 13 bases lay between the germline ends. Germline CDR1 reads SGHDT; CDR2 reads YYEEEE. This CDR3 reads CASSLLSVTYEQYF. CDR3 in DNA: TGTGCCAGCAGCCTATTATCCGTTACCTACGAGCAGTACTTC.

The chain recombines TRBV9 with TRBJ1-4; maybe TRBD1 (5 bases). This CDR3 has 15 amino acids. V lost 0 bases and J 10 bases, leaving 16 bases between the germline ends. Germline loops: CDR1 SGDLS, CDR2 YYNGEE. For the CDR3, the DNA is TGTGCCAGCAGCGTAGCGGAGGGGCCAACCGGAAAACTGTTTTTT. Translated: CASSVAEGPTGKLFF.

This chain connects TRBV2 to TRBJ2-2, with 10 bases lining up with TRBD1. The CDR3 consists of 13 residues. CDR1 is SNHLY and CDR2 is FYNNEI in the germline V gene. The V and J ends lost 8 bases and 4 bases, in that order; junction bases with no gene match: 1. The CDR3 DNA follows: TGTGCCAGCGGGGACAGGGGCACCGGGGAGCTGTTTTTT. Its translation: CASGDRGTGELFF.

By share of the sample, this clone is medium-sized. This sequence joins TRBV6-4 and TRBJ2-1; weak D call: TRBD1 (6 bases). In germline, CDR1 is MRHNA, CDR2 SNTAGT. CDR3 size: 16 residues. Deletions cut 2 bases from V and 0 bases from J, with 11 bases between. The CDR3 spells CASSDTGSFSYNEQFF. CDR3 in DNA: TGTGCCAGCAGTGACACAGGGAGTTTCTCCTACAATGAGCAGTTCTTC.

V usage is TRBV9 and J usage is TRBJ2-3; D possibly corresponds to TRBD2 (6 bases). The CDR3 totals 15 residues. Germline values: CDR1 SGDLS, CDR2 YYNGEE. V dropped 3 bases and J dropped 6 bases, with 17 bases sitting between them. The DNA for the CDR3 is TGTGCCAGCAGCGACACGGGACTGGCTGCGGATACGCAGTATTTT. Protein: CASSDTGLAADTQYF.

The rearrangement links TRBV19 to TRBJ1-5; D is undetermined. The germline V gene encodes CDR1 LNHDA and CDR2 SQIVND (reference sequence). V gave up 5 bases and J gave up 6 bases, with 8 bases separating them. This CDR3 contains 12 residues. The CDR3 sequence is CASSPGIQPQHF. The CDR3 nucleotides read TGTGCCAGTAGTCCGGGGATTCAGCCCCAGCATTTT.

This chain uses TRBV9 with TRBJ2-2; a weak D match, TRBD1 (6 bases). V lost 0 bases and J 2 bases, leaving 8 bases between the germline ends. CDR3 length equals 15 residues. Germline CDR1 SGDLS, CDR2 YYNGEE. In DNA, the CDR3 is TGTGCCAGCAGCGTAGAGGACAGTAACACCGGGGAGCTGTTTTTT. Translating it yields CASSVEDSNTGELFF.

J is TRBJ1-2 and V is TRBV6-6; perhaps TRBD1 as D (5 bases). The CDR3 spans 14 residues. Germline CDR1 MNHNY, CDR2 SVGAGI (reference sequence). Trimming cost V 2 bases and J 5 bases, with 12 bases left between them. CDR3 sequence reads: CASSYPQASYGYTF. The CDR3 DNA reads as TGTGCCAGCAGTTACCCACAGGCGTCTTATGGCTACACCTTC.